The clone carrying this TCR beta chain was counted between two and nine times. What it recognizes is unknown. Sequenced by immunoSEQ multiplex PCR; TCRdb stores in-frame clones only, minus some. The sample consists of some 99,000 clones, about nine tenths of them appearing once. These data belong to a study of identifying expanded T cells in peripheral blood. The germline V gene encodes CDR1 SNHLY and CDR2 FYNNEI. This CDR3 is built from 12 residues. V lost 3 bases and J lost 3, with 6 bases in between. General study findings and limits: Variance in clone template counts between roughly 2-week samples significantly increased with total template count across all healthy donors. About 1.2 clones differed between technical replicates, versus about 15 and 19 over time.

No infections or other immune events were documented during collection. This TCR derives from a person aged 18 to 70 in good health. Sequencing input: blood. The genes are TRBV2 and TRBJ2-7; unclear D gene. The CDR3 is CASSDIDYEQYF. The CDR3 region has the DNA TGTGCCAGCAGTGACATCGACTACGAGCAGTACTTC.